These 5 T cell receptor beta chains were all obtained from the same sample, sequenced in a study of CD8 T cells in Susac syndrome. An amount of RNA that ranged from about 0.45 to 1 ug was reverse transcribed with random hexamers. A single record per CDR3 protein comes from TCRdb applying MiXCR to the immunoSEQ multiplex PCR reads. The sample holds 150,000 to 200,000 distinct CDR3 sequences; over 85% are singletons and the top ten take about 0.13%. Source material: CD4+ T cells from PBMCs. These receptors came from a human donor in good health.

This chain joins TRBV6-1 and TRBJ2-1; possibly TRBD1 or TRBD2 for D (6 bases each). V gave up 8 bases and J gave up 7 bases, with 18 bases separating them. Germline-derived CDR1 and CDR2 are MNHNS and SASEGT. This CDR3 comprises 14 residues. CDR3 in amino acids: CASASGAIGNEQFF. The CDR3 nucleotides read TGTGCCAGCGCGTCGGGGGCCATCGGTAATGAGCAGTTCTTC.

The count of this clonotype is one. The chain carries TRBV14 and TRBJ2-6; D possibly matches TRBD1 or TRBD2 (6 bases each). CDR3 length: 19 residues. V was clipped by 5 bases and J by 0 bases, with 20 bases between them. Germline V CDR1 and CDR2: SGHDN, FVKESK. The CDR3 loop reads CASSSRPGAARSGANVLTF. The DNA of the CDR3 is TGTGCCAGCAGCTCCCGCCCGGGGGCAGCCCGCTCTGGGGCCAACGTCCTGACTTTC.

In this sample, this clonotype turned up once. V gene TRBV5-6 combines with J gene TRBJ1-5; no reliable D call. CDR3 length: 15 amino acids. Trimming pared 4 bases from V and 3 bases from J, leaving 14 bases between. Germline assignment: CDR1 SGHDT and CDR2 YYEEEE. Here the CDR3 DNA reads TGTGCCAGCAGCCTCCTGACGGCGCCCAATCAGCCCCAGCATTTT. Translating gives CASSLLTAPNQPQHF.

The V gene is TRBV5-4, the J gene TRBJ2-1, with TRBD2 matching over 15 bases. The CDR3 extends over 18 amino acids. CDR1 and CDR2 from the germline V gene are SGHNT and YYREEE (reference sequence). J was trimmed by 1 base and V by 4 bases; bases with no gene match: 6. The CDR3 loop is CASSRTSGGAGSYNEQFF. DNA of the CDR3: TGTGCCAGCAGCCGGACTAGCGGGGGGGCGGGTTCCTACAATGAGCAGTTCTTC.

The chain is built from TRBV7-9 and TRBJ1-6, with TRBD1 matching 9 bases. The CDR3 is made up of 15 amino acids. The J segment lost 6 bases and the V segment lost 4 bases, leaving 4 bases of the junction unmatched. Germline CDR1 reads SEHNR; CDR2 reads FQNEAQ (reference sequence). The CDR3 DNA reads as TGTGCCAGCAGCTATGGGACAGGGCCTAATTCACCCCTCCACTTT. It translates to CASSYGTGPNSPLHF.